Included here is one T cell receptor (beta chain) sequence, with context. The data derive from a study of low-dose radiotherapy and immunotherapy resistance in tumors. The overall study: Treatment of Cohort 2 consisted of 1 Gy per fraction every two weeks, amounting to 13 Gy over 26 weeks.

Sample time point: after trial treatment. Treatment meaning: LDRT plus nivolumab, ipilimumab, low-dose cyclophosphamide and aspirin (RACIN trial). The presence of advanced solid tumors lacking tumor-infiltrating lymphocytes characterized eligible patients. TRAV and TRBV primers primed cDNA for both TCRalpha and TCRbeta. PCR amplification of the TCRs was performed with Phusion for 20 PCR cycles, and it relied on a constant-region primer together with a V-primer adapter. TCRdb re-called the reads with MiXCR, one entry per CDR3 protein. The sample gives 95,000 to 100,000 distinct CDR3 sequences, 20% to 25% of which show up once; roughly 4.3% is in the top ten. Germline loops: CDR1 DFQATT, CDR2 SNEGSKA (reference sequence). The V end was cut by 2 bases, the J end by 2 bases, with 12 bases between. This CDR3 is built from 14 residues.

This sample comprised PBMCs, obtained after low-dose radiotherapy plus immunotherapy. This chain links TRBV20-1 with TRBJ1-1, with D possibly TRBD1 on 5 matching bases. This receptor was identified in a male donor with prostate cancer. CDR3 in DNA: TGCAGTGCTAGAAATCCAGGGAAAAACACTGAAGCTTTCTTT. Its translation: CSARNPGKNTEAFF.